This T cell receptor (beta chain) comes out of a study of T cell therapy after organ transplantation. Study context: Therapy products were autologous CMV-specific T cells, peptide-expanded for roughly two weeks.

The method was immunoSEQ multiplex PCR; TCRdb's version includes in-frame clones alone and lacks a portion of them. This repertoire shows some 48,000 clones, around 93% found once; its top ten account for around 3.2%. Study-wide results and caveats: In nonresponders, reduced coverage from low CD8+ yield may limit detected expansions. Pretherapy CD8 clonality inversely correlated with its fold change after therapy.

Remarks on this clone: What it recognizes is unknown.

Germline loops: CDR1 ENHRY, CDR2 SYGVKD. The CDR3 runs 14 residues. V was cut by 7 bases and J by 1 base, with 13 bases left in between. The sample here was CD8+ T cells from blood, taken before autologous CMV-specific T cell therapy. The TCR sequence derives from a human patient who had received a solid organ transplant and had CMV disease. The chain uses TRBV10-3 and TRBJ1-1; D is ambiguous. In DNA form, the CDR3 reads TGTGCCATCACCCCCCCGGCACCGAACACTGAAGCTTTCTTT. Protein: CAITPPAPNTEAFF.